Sequencing of this T cell receptor (beta chain) was carried out in a study of T cell repertoires in cytomegalovirus infection. Study-level information: It was recently identified HLA-C-restricted and well-studied HLA-B-restricted CMV epitopes that the study used. Public signatures in TCR beta pointed to CMV infection and matching HLA type.

General study points: HLA-C-restricted CMV-specific TCR beta clonotypes were dominant in the ex vivo response.

This CDR3 is 16 amino acids long. J lost 5 bases, V lost 6 bases, and 9 bases had no gene match. The germline V gene encodes CDR1 DFQATT and CDR2 SNEGSKA (reference sequence). Comment on this clonotype: What it binds is not known.

TCRdb reanalysed the reads using MiXCR and keeps one entry per CDR3 protein. The sample records 700,000 to 950,000 distinct CDR3 sequences, less than 35% being singletons. The chain couples TRBV20-1 to TRBJ2-2, with 13 bases lining up with TRBD2. The material was cultured CD8+ T cells from PBMCs, obtained from culture after CMV antigen stimulation. This TCR was sampled from a human donor in good health (CMV status not recorded). Some clones in this sample may be carry-over from other donors' samples. The CDR3 spells CSARTSGGARTGELFF. Here the CDR3 DNA reads TGCAGTGCCCGAACTAGCGGGGGGGCCCGGACCGGGGAGCTGTTTTTT.